The 14 T cell receptor beta chains in this list originate from one sample, sequenced in a study of blood T cell repertoires in COVID-19. Sequencing was performed with immunoSEQ multiplex PCR; in TCRdb, only in-frame clones are kept and a portion is missing. Here the sample spans about 360,000 clones, about 88% being singletons. Sequencing was carried out using peripheral blood. All receptors derive from a woman aged 55-75 years with COVID-19, enrolled during active disease.

V gene TRBV7-2 combines with J gene TRBJ2-2; TRBD1 matches at 9 bases. The germline V gene has CDR1 SGHTA and CDR2 FQGNSA. J was trimmed by 7 bases and V by 4 bases; bases with no gene match: 7. This CDR3 contains 15 residues. CDR3 bases: TGTGCCAGCAGCTCACAGGGGGCGATGGGCGGGGAGCTGTTTTTT. Amino acid sequence: CASSSQGAMGGELFF.

V and J are TRBV5-1 and TRBJ1-6; maybe TRBD1 (5 bases). Trimming cost V 0 bases and J 10 bases, with 14 bases left between them. Germline V gene lookup returns CDR1 SGHRS and CDR2 YFSETQ. This CDR3 region has 15 residues. The CDR3 nucleotides read TGCGCCAGCAGCTTGGACGGCGGCGCAGGGTCACCCCTCCACTTT. Its translation is CASSLDGGAGSPLHF.

Turning to this clone: This specimen includes other DNA sequences encoding the same CDR3. The CDR3 DNA sequence: TGTGCCTGGAGTGTGGGCGGCAATCAGCCCCAGCATTTT. This encodes CAWSVGGNQPQHF. This chain uses TRBV30 with TRBJ1-5, with no clear D. Trimming took 0 bases from V and 2 from J, leaving 5 bases between them. CDR1 and CDR2 (germline): GTSNPN, SVGIG (reference sequence). There are 13 residues in the CDR3. Drawing the rest from reference TRBV30 and TRBJ1-5, the complete variable domain is SQTIHQWPATLVQPVGSPLSLECTVEGTSNPNLYWYRQAAGRGLQLLFYSVGIGQISSEVPQNLSASRPQDRQFILSSKKLLLSDSGFYLCAWSVGGNQPQHFGDGTRLSIL.

The rearrangement joins TRBV2 to TRBJ1-5, with TRBD1 as a possible D gene (6 bases). V was pared by 6 bases and J by 3 bases, with 15 bases between. The CDR3 totals 15 residues. Germline assignment: CDR1 SNHLY and CDR2 FYNNEI. For the CDR3, the DNA is TGTGCCAGCAGGGCCCGGGACACCTTCAATCAGCCCCAGCATTTT. Amino acids: CASRARDTFNQPQHF.

V and J are TRBV27 and TRBJ1-2; perhaps TRBD1 as D (5 bases). The germline gives CDR1 MNHEY, CDR2 SMNVEV (reference sequence). This CDR3 contains 14 residues. Trimming removed 7 bases at V and 5 bases at J, with 17 bases between. As DNA, the CDR3 is TGTGCCAGCACCAAAAGGGCGGGGGAGTATGGCTACACCTTC. It yields the protein CASTKRAGEYGYTF.

The V and J genes are TRBV7-2 and TRBJ1-4; TRBD1 is a possible D gene (6 bases). V shed 0 bases and J shed 1 base, with 12 bases lying between them. This CDR3 has 17 amino acids. Per germline, CDR1 SGHTA and CDR2 FQGNSA. CDR3 in DNA: TGTGCCAGCAGCTTAGCGAGGGGGTGGCAAACTAATGAAAAACTGTTTTTT. Encoded protein: CASSLARGWQTNEKLFF.

The chain recombines TRBV3-1 (or the pseudogene TRBV3-2) with TRBJ2-1; no definite D call. CDR1 is LGHDT and CDR2 is YNNKEL in the germline V gene (reference sequence). The germline V and J ends were trimmed by 0 bases and 7 bases, with 7 bases remaining between them. The CDR3 sequence is 13 residues long. The CDR3 spells CASSQDQANEQFF. In DNA, the CDR3 is TGTGCCAGCAGCCAAGACCAGGCTAATGAGCAGTTCTTC.

V gene TRBV19 combines with J gene TRBJ1-2; 7 nucleotides align to TRBD1. In germline, CDR1 is LNHDA, CDR2 SQIVND (reference sequence). V dropped 4 bases and J dropped 6; count of bases not matched to a gene: 11. The CDR3 has 15 amino acids. CDR3 amino acids: CASSRPTGFPHGYTF. The CDR3 DNA reads as TGTGCCAGTAGTAGACCGACAGGGTTTCCTCATGGCTACACCTTC.

There are a few counts of this clone. This rearrangement joins TRBV20-1 to TRBJ1-1, with D uncertain. Germline V gene sequence: CDR1 DFQATT, CDR2 SNEGSKA (reference sequence). V gave up 2 bases and J gave up 10 bases, with 11 bases separating them. CDR3 size: 11 residues. In DNA form, the CDR3 reads TGCAGTGCTAGACTGAGGGAGGGAGCTTTCTTT. Amino acids: CSARLREGAFF.

The CDR3, as DNA: TGTGCCAGCAGCTCTGGACAGGGAGAAAAACTGTTTTTT. Encoded protein: CASSSGQGEKLFF. J is TRBJ1-4 and V is TRBV7-9, with TRBD1 matching 8 bases. The CDR3 is made up of 13 amino acids. The germline V gene encodes CDR1 SEHNR and CDR2 FQNEAQ (reference sequence). J was trimmed by 8 bases and V by 4 bases; bases with no gene match: 3.

This rearrangement joins TRBV13 to TRBJ2-5, with 14 bases fitting TRBD2. This CDR3 has 17 residues. Germline V gene sequence: CDR1 PRHDT, CDR2 FYEKMQ (reference sequence). Losses at the gene ends were 5 bases for V and 5 bases for J; bases not matched to a gene: 10. In DNA form, the CDR3 reads TGTGCCAGCAGCGGAAGGGGACTAGCGGGGGATTTGGAGACCCAGTACTTC. Encoded protein: CASSGRGLAGDLETQYF.

The chain links TRBV10-3 to TRBJ2-7, with a tentative D call TRBD1 (6 bases). V shed 4 bases and J shed 4 bases, with 17 bases lying between them. This CDR3 spans 15 amino acids. Germline CDR1 is ENHRY and CDR2 is SYGVKD. The CDR3 reads CAISASGTPSYEQYF. CDR3 sequence (DNA): TGTGCCATCAGTGCCTCCGGGACACCATCGTACGAGCAGTACTTC.

The chain carries TRBV27 and TRBJ2-7, with 10 bases that match TRBD1. The CDR3 contains 14 residues. Trimming cost V 0 bases and J 6 bases; bases outside gene matches: 2. Germline V gives CDR1 MNHEY, CDR2 SMNVEV (reference sequence). The CDR3 DNA sequence: TGTGCCAGCAGTTTATCGCGGACAGGGGGCGAGCAGTACTTC. This codes for CASSLSRTGGEQYF.

A word on this clone: Germline is not matched at one junction end, which may reflect a read error. This chain joins TRBV6-1 and TRBJ2-1; 7 positions agree with TRBD1. Germline lookup yields CDR1 MNHNS and CDR2 SASEGT. CDR3 length: 13 amino acids. CDR3 residues: CASTEQGSNEQFF. The CDR3, as DNA: TGTGCCAGCACTGAACAGGGGAGCAATGAGCAGTTCTTC.